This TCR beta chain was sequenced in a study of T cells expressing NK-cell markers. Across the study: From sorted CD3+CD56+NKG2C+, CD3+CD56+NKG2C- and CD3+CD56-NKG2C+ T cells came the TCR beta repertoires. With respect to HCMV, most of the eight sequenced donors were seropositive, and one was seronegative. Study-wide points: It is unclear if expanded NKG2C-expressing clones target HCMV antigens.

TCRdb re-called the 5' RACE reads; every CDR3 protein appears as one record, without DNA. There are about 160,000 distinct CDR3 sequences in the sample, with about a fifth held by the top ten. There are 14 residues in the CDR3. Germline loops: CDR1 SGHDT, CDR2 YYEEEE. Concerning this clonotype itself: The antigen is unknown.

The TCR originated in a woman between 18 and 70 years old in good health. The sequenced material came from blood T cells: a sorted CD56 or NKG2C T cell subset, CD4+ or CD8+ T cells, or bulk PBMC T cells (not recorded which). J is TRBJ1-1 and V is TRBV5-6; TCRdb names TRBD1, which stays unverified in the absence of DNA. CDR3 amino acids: CASTALGGNTEAFF.